These T cell receptor beta chains were read from a single sample in a study of T cells after posttransplantation cyclophosphamide. Repertoires were generated with immunoSEQ multiplex PCR, while TCRdb's copy carries only in-frame clones and drops some. The sample contains tens of thousands of clones, none of them singletons. The sample taken for sequencing was PBMCs. The receptors shown here come from a man between 40 and 49 years old in good health, CMV-negative, and a related stem cell transplant donor. Each CDR3 is given with its conserved first and last residue. Each record gives: D gene, J gene, V gene, clone size, CDR3 protein, CDR3 DNA. The D gene is left open where the match is weak. Sizes are listed as how often the clone was seen (once, few, many) or a class if it is expanded.

D: TRBD1; J: TRBJ1-2; V: TRBV5-8; size: many; CDR3: CASSFQGQGNYGYTF; DNA: TGTGCCAGCAGCTTTCAGGGACAGGGGAACTATGGCTACACCTTC
D: TRBD1; J: TRBJ1-2; V: TRBV7-3; size: many; CDR3: CASSPQGGDGYTF; DNA: TGTGCCAGCAGCCCACAGGGGGGAGATGGCTACACCTTC
D: NA; J: TRBJ2-2; V: TRBV18; size: many; CDR3: CASSGQGLSTGELFF; DNA: TGTGCCAGCTCTGGGCAGGGTCTAAGCACCGGGGAGCTGTTTTTT
D: TRBD1; J: TRBJ2-1; V: TRBV6-5; size: many; CDR3: CASSRQGQNEQFF; DNA: TGTGCCAGCAGTAGACAGGGGCAGAATGAGCAGTTCTTC
D: NA; J: TRBJ2-3; V: TRBV7-2; size: many; CDR3: CASSLGWRKDTDTQYF; DNA: TGTGCCAGCAGCTTAGGCTGGAGAAAAGACACAGATACGCAGTATTTT
D: TRBD1; J: TRBJ1-5; V: TRBV2; size: many; CDR3: CASSRDSRNQPQHF; DNA: TGTGCCAGCAGCCGGGACAGCCGCAATCAGCCCCAGCATTTT
D: TRBD1; J: TRBJ1-4; V: TRBV5-4; size: many; CDR3: CASSLAGQGSNGGEKLFF; DNA: TGTGCCAGCAGCTTGGCAGGACAGGGATCTAATGGGGGTGAAAAACTGTTTTTT
D: NA; J: TRBJ2-2; V: TRBV7-3; size: many; CDR3: CASSLSRQNTGELFF; DNA: TGTGCCAGCAGCTTATCTCGACAGAACACCGGGGAGCTGTTTTTT
D: TRBD2; J: TRBJ2-3; V: TRBV5-6; size: many; CDR3: CASSFRAGGGDTQYF; DNA: TGTGCCAGCAGCTTTAGGGCGGGAGGAGGAGATACGCAGTATTTT
D: TRBD1; J: TRBJ1-3; V: TRBV7-2; size: many; CDR3: CASSQTGDGNTIYF; DNA: TGTGCCAGCAGTCAAACAGGGGATGGAAACACCATATATTTT
D: NA; J: TRBJ1-1; V: TRBV6-5; size: many; CDR3: CASSPMFGEAFF; DNA: TGTGCCAGCAGCCCGATGTTCGGGGAAGCTTTCTTT
D: TRBD2; J: TRBJ2-5; V: TRBV5-1; size: many; CDR3: CASSLGLAGVIQETQYF; DNA: TGCGCCAGCAGCTTAGGACTAGCGGGGGTCATCCAAGAGACCCAGTACTTC
D: NA; J: TRBJ2-1; V: TRBV2; size: many; CDR3: CASRNRAVDEQFF; DNA: TGTGCCAGCAGGAACCGAGCGGTCGATGAGCAGTTCTTC
D: TRBD1; J: TRBJ1-6; V: TRBV18; size: many; CDR3: CASSETGGNSPLHF; DNA: TGTGCCAGCTCAGAGACAGGGGGCAATTCACCCCTCCACTTT
D: NA; J: TRBJ1-2; V: TRBV19; size: many; CDR3: CASSKLDSYGYTF; DNA: TGTGCCAGTAGTAAATTGGACAGCTATGGCTACACCTTC
D: NA; J: TRBJ1-1; V: TRBV5-1; size: many; CDR3: CASSLVTGTNTEAFF; DNA: TGCGCCAGCAGCTTGGTCACCGGTACGAACACTGAAGCTTTCTTT
D: NA; J: TRBJ2-3; V: TRBV6-6; size: many; CDR3: CATRTDADTQYF; DNA: TGTGCCACCAGAACAGATGCAGATACGCAGTATTTT
D: NA; J: TRBJ2-3; V: TRBV7-3; size: many; CDR3: CASSLFSGDTQYF; DNA: TGTGCCAGCAGCTTATTTTCCGGGGATACGCAGTATTTT